Sequencing of this T cell receptor (beta chain) was carried out in a study of T cells in Graves' hyperthyroidism and ophthalmopathy. Overall study findings and caveats: Ophthalmopathy stood apart from stable hyperthyroidism in a 13 V-J model.

This clonotype has a count of ten or more. Its specificity is not known. Exclusions: uncontrolled infection, other autoimmune disease, pregnancy, lactation. Diagnoses used clinical symptoms, serum thyroxine and TRAb, thyroid ultrasound and orbital computed tomography. RNA transcripts gave rise to amplified TCR beta CDR3 regions. The HTBI primer set drove a first-round RT-PCR of the TCR CDR3. Each CDR3 protein is one row after TCRdb ran MiXCR on the multiplex PCR reads. The repertoire includes about 570,000 distinct CDR3 sequences, around 46% of them detected once, and around 20% sits in the top ten. The CDR3 sequence is 12 residues long. Trimming took off 5 bases at V and 9 bases at J, with 11 bases between the two ends. Germline V gene sequence: CDR1 DFQATT, CDR2 SNEGSKA (reference sequence).

The clonotype originates from an adult woman with Graves' disease, either hyperthyroidism or ophthalmopathy (not recorded which). The chain couples TRBV20-1 to TRBJ1-6; D is unclear. Sequences were obtained from peripheral blood or thyroid tissue (not recorded which). CDR3 DNA: TGCAGTGCTGTAGCGGCGGGTTCACCCCTCCACTTT. Translation gives CSAVAAGSPLHF.